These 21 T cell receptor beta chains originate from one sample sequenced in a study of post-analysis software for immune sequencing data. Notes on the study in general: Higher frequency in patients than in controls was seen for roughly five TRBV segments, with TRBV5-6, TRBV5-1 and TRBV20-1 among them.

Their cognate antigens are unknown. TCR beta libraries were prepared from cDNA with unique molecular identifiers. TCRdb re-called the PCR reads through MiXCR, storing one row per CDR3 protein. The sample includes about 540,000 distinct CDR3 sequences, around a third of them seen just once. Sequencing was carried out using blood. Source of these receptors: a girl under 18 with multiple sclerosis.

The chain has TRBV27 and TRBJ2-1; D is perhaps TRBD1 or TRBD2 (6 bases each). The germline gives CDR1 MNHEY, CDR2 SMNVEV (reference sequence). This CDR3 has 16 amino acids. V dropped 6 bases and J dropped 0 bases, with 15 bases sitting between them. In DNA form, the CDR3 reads TGTGCCAGCAGCCCCGGGGGCCGCATCTCCTACAATGAGCAGTTCTTC. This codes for CASSPGGRISYNEQFF.

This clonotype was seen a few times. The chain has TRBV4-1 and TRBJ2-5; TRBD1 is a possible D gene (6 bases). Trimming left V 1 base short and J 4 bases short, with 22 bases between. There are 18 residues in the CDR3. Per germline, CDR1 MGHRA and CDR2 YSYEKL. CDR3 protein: CASSQVPWSDRLGETQYF. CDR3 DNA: TGCGCCAGCAGCCAAGTACCCTGGTCCGACAGGTTGGGAGAGACCCAGTACTTC.

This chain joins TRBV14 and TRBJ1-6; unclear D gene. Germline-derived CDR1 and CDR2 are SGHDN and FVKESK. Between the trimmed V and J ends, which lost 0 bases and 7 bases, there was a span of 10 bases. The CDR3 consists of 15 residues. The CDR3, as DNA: TGTGCCAGCAGCCAAGATTACGACGGAAATTCACCCCTCCACTTT. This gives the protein CASSQDYDGNSPLHF.

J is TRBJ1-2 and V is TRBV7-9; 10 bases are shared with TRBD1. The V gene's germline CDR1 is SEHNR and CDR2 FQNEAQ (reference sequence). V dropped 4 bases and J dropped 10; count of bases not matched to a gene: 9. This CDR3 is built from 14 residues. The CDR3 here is CASSSDRGLTVYTF. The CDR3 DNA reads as TGTGCCAGCAGCTCGGACAGGGGGTTGACGGTCTACACCTTC.

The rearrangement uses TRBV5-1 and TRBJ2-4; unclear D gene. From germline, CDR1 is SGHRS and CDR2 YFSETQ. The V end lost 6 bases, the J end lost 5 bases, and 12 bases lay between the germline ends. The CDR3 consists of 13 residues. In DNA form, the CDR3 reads TGCGCCAGCATCAAGGACGGAGAAAACATTCAGTACTTC. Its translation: CASIKDGENIQYF. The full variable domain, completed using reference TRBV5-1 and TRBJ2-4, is KAGVTQTPRYLIKTRGQQVTLSCSPISGHRSVSWYQQTPGQGLQFLFEYFSETQRNKGNFPGRFSGRQFSNSRSEMNVSTLELGDSALYLCASIKDGENIQYFGAGTRLSVL.

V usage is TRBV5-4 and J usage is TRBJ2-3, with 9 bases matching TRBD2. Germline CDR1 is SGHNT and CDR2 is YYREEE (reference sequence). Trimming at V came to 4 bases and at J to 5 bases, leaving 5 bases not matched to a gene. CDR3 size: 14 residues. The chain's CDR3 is CASSIRSGGDTQYF. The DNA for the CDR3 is TGTGCCAGCAGCATTCGTAGCGGGGGAGATACGCAGTATTTT.

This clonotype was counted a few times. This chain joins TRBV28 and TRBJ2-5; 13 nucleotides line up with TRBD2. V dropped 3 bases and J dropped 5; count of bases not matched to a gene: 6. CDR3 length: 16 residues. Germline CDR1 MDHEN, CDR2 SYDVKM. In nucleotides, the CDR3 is TGTGCCAGCAGTTTCTTGGGACTAGCGGGGCGGGAGACCCAGTACTTC. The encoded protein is CASSFLGLAGRETQYF.

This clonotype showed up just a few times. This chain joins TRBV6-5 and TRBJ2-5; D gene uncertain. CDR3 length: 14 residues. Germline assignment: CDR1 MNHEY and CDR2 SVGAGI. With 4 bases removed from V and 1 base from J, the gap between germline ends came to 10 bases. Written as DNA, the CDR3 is TGTGCCAGCAGTTCCCGCTTTCTCCAAGAGACCCAGTACTTC. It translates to CASSSRFLQETQYF.

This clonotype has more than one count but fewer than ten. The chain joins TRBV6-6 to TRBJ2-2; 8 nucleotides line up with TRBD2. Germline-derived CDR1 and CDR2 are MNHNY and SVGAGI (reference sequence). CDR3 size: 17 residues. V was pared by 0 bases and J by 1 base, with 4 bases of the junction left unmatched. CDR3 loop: CASSYSTGGQNTGELFF. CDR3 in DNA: TGTGCCAGCAGTTACTCGACGGGGGGGCAGAACACCGGGGAGCTGTTTTTT.

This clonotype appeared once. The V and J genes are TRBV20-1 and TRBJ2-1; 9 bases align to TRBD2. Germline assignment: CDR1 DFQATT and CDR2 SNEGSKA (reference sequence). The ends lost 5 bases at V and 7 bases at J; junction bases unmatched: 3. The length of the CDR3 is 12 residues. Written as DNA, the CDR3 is TGCAGTGCTCAACTAGCGGGTAATGAGCAGTTCTTC. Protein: CSAQLAGNEQFF.

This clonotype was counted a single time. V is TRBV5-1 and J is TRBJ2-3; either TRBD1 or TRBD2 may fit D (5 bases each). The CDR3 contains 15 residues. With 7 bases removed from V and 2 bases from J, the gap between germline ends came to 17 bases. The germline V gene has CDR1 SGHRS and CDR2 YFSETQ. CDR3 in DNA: TGCGCCAGCTGCCTTCGAGGGGTTAACACAGATACGCAGTATTTT. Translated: CASCLRGVNTDTQYF.

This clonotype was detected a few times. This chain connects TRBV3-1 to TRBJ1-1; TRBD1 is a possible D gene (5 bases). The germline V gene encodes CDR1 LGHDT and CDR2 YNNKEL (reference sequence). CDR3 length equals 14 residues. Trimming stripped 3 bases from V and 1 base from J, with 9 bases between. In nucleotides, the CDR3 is TGTGCCAGCAGCCACTTCGACAGGAACACTGAAGCTTTCTTT. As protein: CASSHFDRNTEAFF.

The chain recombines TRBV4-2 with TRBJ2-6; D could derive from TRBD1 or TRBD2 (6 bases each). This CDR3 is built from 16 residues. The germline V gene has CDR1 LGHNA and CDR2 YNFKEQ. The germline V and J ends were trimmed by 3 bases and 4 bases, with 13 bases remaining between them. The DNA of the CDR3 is TGTGCCAGCAGCCACTCACGGGGGCAGGGGGCCAACGTCCTGACTTTC. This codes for CASSHSRGQGANVLTF.

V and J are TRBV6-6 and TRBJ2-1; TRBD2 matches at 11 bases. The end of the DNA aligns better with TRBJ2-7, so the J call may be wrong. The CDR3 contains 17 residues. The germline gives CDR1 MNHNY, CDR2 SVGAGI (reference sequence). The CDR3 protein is CASSYPTSGVGYNEQYF. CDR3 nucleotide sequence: TGTGCCAGCAGTTACCCGACTAGCGGGGTGGGTTACAATGAGCAGTACTTC.

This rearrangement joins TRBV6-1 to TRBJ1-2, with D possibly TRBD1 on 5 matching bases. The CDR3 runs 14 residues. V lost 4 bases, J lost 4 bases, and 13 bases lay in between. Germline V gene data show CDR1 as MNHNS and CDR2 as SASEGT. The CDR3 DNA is TGTGCCAGCAGTGGCCCGGGACGGACCTATGGCTACACCTTC. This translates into CASSGPGRTYGYTF.

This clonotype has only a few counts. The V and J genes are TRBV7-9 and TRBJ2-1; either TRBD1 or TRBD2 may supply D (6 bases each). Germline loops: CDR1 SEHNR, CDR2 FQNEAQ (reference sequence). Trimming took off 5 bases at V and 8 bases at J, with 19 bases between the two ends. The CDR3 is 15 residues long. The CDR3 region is CASSPRGGPIDEQFF. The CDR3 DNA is TGTGCCAGCAGCCCGCGAGGGGGGCCTATCGATGAGCAGTTCTTC.

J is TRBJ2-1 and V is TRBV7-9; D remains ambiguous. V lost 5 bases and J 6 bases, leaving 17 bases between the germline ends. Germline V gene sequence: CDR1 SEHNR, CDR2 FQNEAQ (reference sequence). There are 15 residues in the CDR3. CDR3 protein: CASSPVGSRSNEQFF. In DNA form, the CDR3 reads TGTGCCAGCAGCCCGGTAGGCTCCAGGAGCAATGAGCAGTTCTTC.

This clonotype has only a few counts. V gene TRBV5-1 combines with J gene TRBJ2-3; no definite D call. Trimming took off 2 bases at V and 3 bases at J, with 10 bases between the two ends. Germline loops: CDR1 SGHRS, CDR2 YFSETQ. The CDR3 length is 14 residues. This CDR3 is CASSFTVRTDTQYF. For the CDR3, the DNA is TGCGCCAGCAGCTTTACGGTTCGGACAGATACGCAGTATTTT.

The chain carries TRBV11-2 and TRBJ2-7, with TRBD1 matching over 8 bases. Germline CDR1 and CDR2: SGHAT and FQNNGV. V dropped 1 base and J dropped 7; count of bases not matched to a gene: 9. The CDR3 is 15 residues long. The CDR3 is CASSLGPDRVGEQYF. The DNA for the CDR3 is TGTGCCAGCAGCTTAGGCCCGGACAGGGTGGGAGAGCAGTACTTC.

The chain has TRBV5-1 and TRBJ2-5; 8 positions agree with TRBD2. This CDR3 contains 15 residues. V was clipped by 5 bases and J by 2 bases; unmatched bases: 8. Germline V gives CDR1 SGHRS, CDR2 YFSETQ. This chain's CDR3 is CASRLGAGEQETQYF. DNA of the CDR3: TGCGCCAGCAGATTAGGAGCGGGGGAGCAAGAGACCCAGTACTTC.

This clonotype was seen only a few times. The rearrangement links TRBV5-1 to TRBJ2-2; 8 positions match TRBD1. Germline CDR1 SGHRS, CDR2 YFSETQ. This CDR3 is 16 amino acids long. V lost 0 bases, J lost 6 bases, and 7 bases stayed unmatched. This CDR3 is CASSLGDRIDAGELFF. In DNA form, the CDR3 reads TGCGCCAGCAGCTTGGGGGACAGGATCGACGCCGGGGAGCTGTTTTTT.